Below, 14 T cell receptor beta chains from the same sample are listed, as sequenced in a study of shared clonotypes between healthy human individuals (dated by TCRdb to the early 2020s). The library was produced with the immunoSEQ multiplex PCR assay. Held by TCRdb, this immuneACCESS table contains in-frame sequences only and omits some clones. Under half of the omission traces to an unresolved V gene where checked; the cause of the rest is unknown. Recorded for this sample are 2 million to 2.5 million clones; under 97% of them occurred a single time. Around 0.13% of the sample belongs to the ten largest clones. The source material was naive CD4+ T cells sorted from blood. The label giving this sample's cell subset or site can be read as: CD45RA+ positively selected. The receptors here all came from a man younger than 35 in good health.

This chain joins TRBV27 and TRBJ1-2, with no clear D. V was cut by 3 bases and J by 5 bases, with 19 bases left in between. Germline-derived CDR1 and CDR2 are MNHEY and SMNVEV (reference sequence). This CDR3 has 16 residues. CDR3 DNA: TGTGCCAGCAGTTTCAGCCTGGTGGAGGGATCTTATGGCTACACCTTC. Its translation is CASSFSLVEGSYGYTF.

J is TRBJ1-2 and V is TRBV6-1, with a possible D match to TRBD1 (5 bases). The CDR3 runs to 16 residues. Trimming cost V 2 bases and J 5 bases, with 18 bases left between them. The germline V gene has CDR1 MNHNS and CDR2 SASEGT. This CDR3 reads CASSELTTGLWYGYTF. The DNA of the CDR3 is TGTGCCAGCAGTGAATTGACGACGGGGCTGTGGTATGGCTACACCTTC.

The chain uses TRBV5-4 and TRBJ1-2, with D perhaps matching TRBD1 (6 bases). Germline assignment: CDR1 SGHNT and CDR2 YYREEE (reference sequence). The CDR3 is 18 amino acids. V dropped 6 bases and J dropped 2 bases, with 26 bases sitting between them. The DNA of the CDR3 is TGTGCCAGCACCAAACCCCGGGACAAAAGTCCAAAGAACTATGGCTACACCTTC. This translates into CASTKPRDKSPKNYGYTF.

This sequence joins TRBV25-1 and TRBJ2-3, with a tentative D call TRBD1 (5 bases). The V and J ends lost 3 bases and 4 bases respectively, with 14 bases between them. The germline gives CDR1 MGHDK, CDR2 SYGVNS. The CDR3 contains 15 residues. CDR3 sequence: CASSDPTGRADTQYF. The CDR3 bases are TGTGCCAGCAGTGATCCCACTGGCAGGGCAGATACGCAGTATTTT.

The rearrangement uses TRBV29-1 and TRBJ1-1; D gene unclear. Germline V gene lookup returns CDR1 SQVTM and CDR2 ANQGSEA. Between the trimmed V and J ends, which lost 2 bases and 4 bases, there was a span of 11 bases. The CDR3 runs to 13 residues. The CDR3 region is CSVENIYTTEAFF. DNA for the CDR3: TGCAGCGTTGAAAATATTTACACCACTGAAGCTTTCTTT.

Of note for this clone: One junction end does not reproduce the germline sequence, and a read error may be involved. The J gene is TRBJ2-1, the V gene TRBV6-5, with D possibly TRBD2 on 6 matching bases. Germline-derived CDR1 and CDR2 are MNHEY and SVGAGI. This CDR3 contains 15 residues. The CDR3 sequence: CASSYSRDFYNEQFF. The CDR3 region has the DNA TGTGCCAGCAGCTACTCCCGGGACTTCTACAATGAGCAGTTCTTC.

The chain uses TRBV2 and TRBJ2-5, with TRBD1 matching 10 bases. Germline loops: CDR1 SNHLY, CDR2 FYNNEI. CDR3 length equals 14 residues. J gave up 4 bases and V 7 bases, and 6 bases lay outside the gene matches. This CDR3 reads CASKGQGPGETQYF. In DNA form, the CDR3 reads TGTGCCAGCAAGGGACAGGGGCCGGGAGAGACCCAGTACTTC.

The chain carries TRBV6-5 and TRBJ1-5; TRBD1 is a possible D gene (5 bases). The CDR3 is 15 residues long. Between the trimmed V and J ends, which lost 2 bases and 4 bases, there was a span of 12 bases. Germline loops: CDR1 MNHEY, CDR2 SVGAGI. The CDR3 DNA sequence: TGTGCCAGCAGTTACCGTCCGTCAGGGAATCAGCCCCAGCATTTT. This encodes CASSYRPSGNQPQHF.

Remarks on this clone: Other DNA sequences in this sample translate to the same CDR3. The rearrangement uses TRBV28 and TRBJ1-2; D not certain. Per germline, CDR1 MDHEN and CDR2 SYDVKM. Trimming shortened V by 3 bases and J by 7 bases, and 9 bases separated the two germline ends. CDR3 length equals 12 residues. CDR3 residues: CASSFRGSGYTF. CDR3 in DNA: TGTGCCAGCAGTTTCCGGGGTTCTGGCTACACCTTC.

V and J are TRBV11-2 and TRBJ2-5; D not certain. The V and J ends lost 1 base and 5 bases respectively, with 23 bases between them. The CDR3 runs 18 residues. In germline, CDR1 is SGHAT, CDR2 FQNNGV. The CDR3 here is CASSLVRHPPVRRETQYF. The CDR3 DNA sequence: TGTGCCAGCAGCTTAGTTCGACACCCGCCGGTGCGACGGGAGACCCAGTACTTC. Looking up the rest from reference TRBV11-2 and TRBJ2-5 gives the full variable domain: EAGVAQSPRYKIIEKRQSVAFWCNPISGHATLYWYQQILGQGPKLLIQFQNNGVVDDSQLPKDRFSAERLKGVDSTLKIQPAKLEDSAVYLCASSLVRHPPVRRETQYFGPGTRLLVL.

This rearrangement joins TRBV6-6 to TRBJ2-1; 12 nucleotides align to TRBD2. The CDR3 has 13 residues. Germline V gives CDR1 MNHNY, CDR2 SVGAGI (reference sequence). This CDR3 is CAGRLAGVNEQFF. CDR3 in DNA: TGTGCAGGGAGACTAGCGGGAGTGAATGAGCAGTTCTTC.

The chain is built from TRBV7-2 and TRBJ1-2; a possible D gene is TRBD1 (6 bases). V dropped 6 bases and J dropped 4 bases, with 15 bases sitting between them. This CDR3 has 14 residues. The germline CDR1 and CDR2 sequences are SGHTA and FQGNSA. As DNA, the CDR3 is TGTGCCAGCAGGATCCAGGGGAGCGTCTATGGCTACACCTTC. Its translation is CASRIQGSVYGYTF. Full variable domain (rest looked up from reference TRBV7-2 and TRBJ1-2): GAGVSQSPSNKVTEKGKDVELRCDPISGHTALYWYRQSLGQGLEFLIYFQGNSAPDKSGLPSDRFSAERTGGSVSTLTIQRTQQEDSAVYLCASRIQGSVYGYTFGSGTRLTVV.

The genes are TRBV6-6 and TRBJ2-1; D could derive from TRBD1 or TRBD2 (5 bases each). Per the germline V gene, CDR1 is MNHNY and CDR2 is SVGAGI (reference sequence). V lost 10 bases to trimming and J lost 0 bases, with 13 bases between them. The CDR3 extends over 14 amino acids. The chain's CDR3 is CATYAGSSYNEQFF. In DNA, the CDR3 is TGTGCCACCTACGCAGGGAGCTCCTACAATGAGCAGTTCTTC.

This chain links TRBV4-3 with TRBJ2-3; no firm D call. The ends were cut back, 0 bases at V and 5 bases at J, with 9 bases in the middle. Germline V gene lookup returns CDR1 LGHNA and CDR2 YSLEER. The CDR3 runs 14 residues. CDR3 coding DNA: TGCGCCAGCAGCCAAGAAGGGATTCGAGATACGCAGTATTTT. As protein: CASSQEGIRDTQYF.